This TCR beta chain was recorded in a study of technical replicates of blood from four donors (dated by TCRdb to the late 2010s). Turning to this clone: Its antigen is currently not known. Per-nucleotide qualities are absent, and no much larger clonotype sits a single base away.

Libraries were prepared through the immunoSEQ multiplex PCR assay. TCRdb holds this immuneACCESS table with in-frame rearrangements only. Some clones are missing; in checked studies, unresolved V genes explain under half, and the rest has no known cause. For this sample the table gives 75,000 or so clones, of which 90% to 95% were detected only once. The ten top clones hold about 0.41% of the sample. The germline V gene (reference sequence) provides CDR1 SEHNR and CDR2 FQNEAQ. Inclusive of the bounding cysteine and phenylalanine, the CDR3 is 14 residues long. Only the CDR3 DNA is retained, 42 bases long and in frame from the first base. The junction shows trimming of 3 bases on V and 0 bases on J, plus 8 bases between the germline ends.

The V and J segments used are TRBV7-9 and TRBJ1-1; too little of a D gene remains to name it. The clonotype was recovered from a human donor in good health. Sequenced: T cells isolated from PBMCs. The CDR3 reads CASSFRTMNTEAFF. The nucleotides are TGTGCCAGCAGCTTCAGAACCATGAACACTGAAGCTTTCTTT.